One sample yielded the 27 T cell receptor beta chains listed below, sequenced in a study of shared clonotypes between healthy human individuals. Cells designated naive CD8 were CD45RO-negative and were positively selected for CCR7, with terminally differentiated effector memory CD45RA+ cells excluded. Assay used: immunoSEQ multiplex PCR; TCRdb lists only in-frame clones, some missing. The sample gives about 2.1 million clones, about 94% of which show up once; approximately 1.7% is in the top ten. The sequencing sample was made of naive CD8+ T cells from PBMCs. These receptors all stem from a man younger than 30 in good health. Some clones in this sample may be carry-over from other donors' samples.

J is TRBJ2-1 and V is TRBV4-3, with unresolved D. V was pared by 0 bases and J by 4 bases, with 13 bases between. The CDR3 sequence is 16 residues long. Germline CDR1 LGHNA, CDR2 YSLEER. In DNA, the CDR3 is TGCGCCAGCAGCCAAGATCATCCAGTGGCGTACAATGAGCAGTTCTTC. It specifies CASSQDHPVAYNEQFF.

The V and J genes are TRBV4-1 and TRBJ2-5; the D call may be TRBD1 or TRBD2 (5 bases each). Trimming removed 4 bases from V and 3 bases from J, with 18 bases in between. CDR1 is MGHRA and CDR2 is YSYEKL in the germline V gene. The CDR3 covers 16 residues. The CDR3 nucleotides read TGCGCCAGCAGCCTACACCTCCGGGACGGGAAAGAGACCCAGTACTTC. Protein: CASSLHLRDGKETQYF.

This chain links TRBV7-9 with TRBJ2-5; the D gene is possibly TRBD2 (5 bases). Germline V gene data show CDR1 as SEHNR and CDR2 as FQNEAQ (reference sequence). The CDR3 has 17 residues. Trimming removed 3 bases at V and 7 bases at J, with 24 bases between. The chain's CDR3 is CASSLTNPTVFRGTQYF. The CDR3 DNA is TGTGCCAGCAGCTTGACAAACCCTACCGTTTTTCGGGGGACCCAGTACTTC.

The count of this clone is one. The V and J genes are TRBV7-9 and TRBJ2-7, with D possibly matching TRBD2 (7 bases). V dropped 6 bases and J dropped 3 bases, with 15 bases sitting between them. Germline V CDR1 and CDR2: SEHNR, FQNEAQ (reference sequence). The CDR3 has 14 amino acids. DNA of the CDR3: TGTGCCAGCAGAGATTGGGGGGGCATCTACGAGCAGTACTTC. This sequence encodes CASRDWGGIYEQYF.

V and J are TRBV2 and TRBJ2-3; D call uncertain. Germline loops: CDR1 SNHLY, CDR2 FYNNEI. The CDR3 spans 13 residues. The germline V and J ends were trimmed by 7 bases and 4 bases, with 12 bases remaining between them. The CDR3 loop is CASIERRSDTQYF. The CDR3 DNA is TGTGCCAGCATCGAGCGACGATCAGATACGCAGTATTTT.

The chain has TRBV19 and TRBJ2-7; no firm D call. CDR1 and CDR2 (germline): LNHDA, SQIVND (reference sequence). V dropped 6 bases and J dropped 0 bases, with 18 bases sitting between them. The CDR3 consists of 16 residues. CDR3: CASSQTGPLFSYEQYF. The CDR3 DNA sequence: TGTGCCAGTAGCCAGACCGGGCCGCTCTTCTCCTACGAGCAGTACTTC.

The chain carries TRBV4-1 and TRBJ2-1, with TRBD2 as a possible D gene (6 bases). Germline values: CDR1 MGHRA, CDR2 YSYEKL. The CDR3 is 16 residues long. Trimming pared 1 base from V and 6 bases from J, leaving 16 bases between. The CDR3 loop reads CASSQVGGAGFNEQFF. The CDR3 DNA reads as TGCGCCAGCAGCCAAGTGGGGGGTGCTGGGTTCAATGAGCAGTTCTTC.

The chain couples TRBV27 to TRBJ1-4; 7 positions match TRBD1. The CDR3 loop spans 15 amino acids. V shed 4 bases and J 7 bases; nucleotides not matched to a gene: 9. Germline CDR1 is MNHEY and CDR2 is SMNVEV (reference sequence). CDR3 residues: CASSSYAGTAEKLFF. In DNA form, the CDR3 reads TGTGCCAGCAGTTCATACGCCGGGACAGCTGAAAAACTGTTTTTT.

The genes are TRBV29-1 and TRBJ1-2, with D possibly TRBD1 on 5 matching bases. The germline gives CDR1 SQVTM, CDR2 ANQGSEA. CDR3 length: 13 residues. The CDR3 protein is CGSLKRDGGGYTF. The CDR3 coding sequence is TGCGGATCCCTTAAACGGGATGGGGGTGGCTACACCTTC.

The chain carries TRBV7-6 and TRBJ1-4, with D hard to call. Germline CDR1 is SGHVS and CDR2 is FNYEAQ. The CDR3 length is 14 residues. Between the trimmed V and J ends, which lost 4 bases and 4 bases, there was a span of 10 bases. The CDR3 DNA reads as TGTGCCAGCAGCTCCCGCACCGATAATGAAAAACTGTTTTTT. Its protein product is CASSSRTDNEKLFF. Drawing the rest from reference TRBV7-6 and TRBJ1-4, the complete variable domain is GAGVSQSPRYKVTKRGQDVALRCDPISGHVSLYWYRQALGQGPEFLTYFNYEAQQDKSGLPNDRFSAERPEGSISTLTIQRTEQRDSAMYRCASSSRTDNEKLFFGSGTQLSVL.

The chain is built from TRBV9 and TRBJ2-1; 7 bases are a match to TRBD1. Germline V gene data show CDR1 as SGDLS and CDR2 as YYNGEE. V shed 0 bases and J 6 bases; nucleotides not matched to a gene: 6. This CDR3 is 15 amino acids long. The DNA for the CDR3 is TGTGCCAGCAGCGTAGGGACAGGCTGGGCCAATGAGCAGTTCTTC. It yields the protein CASSVGTGWANEQFF.

The J gene is TRBJ2-7, the V gene TRBV18; TRBD2 aligns across 8 bases. V lost 6 bases, J lost 4 bases, and 11 bases stayed unmatched. This CDR3 region has 15 residues. Germline CDR1 reads KGHSH; CDR2 reads LQKENI. CDR3: CASSLSQRELYEQYF. In nucleotides, the CDR3 is TGTGCCAGCTCTCTATCACAGCGGGAGTTGTACGAGCAGTACTTC.

The chain is built from TRBV19 and TRBJ2-7, with 9 positions matching TRBD1. From germline, CDR1 is LNHDA and CDR2 SQIVND (reference sequence). Trimming took 6 bases from V and 2 from J; bases not matched to a gene: 8. The CDR3 totals 15 residues. As DNA, the CDR3 is TGTGCCAGTAGCGCCTACAGGGGGCAAGCCTACGAGCAGTACTTC. Amino acids: CASSAYRGQAYEQYF.

The chain has TRBV29-1 and TRBJ2-1; 7 bases line up with TRBD1. This CDR3 comprises 15 residues. V dropped 3 bases and J dropped 9; count of bases not matched to a gene: 14. Germline values: CDR1 SQVTM, CDR2 ANQGSEA. Here the CDR3 DNA reads TGCAGCGTTGACGGCCGTGGGACAGCGCTTGGTGAGCAGTTCTTC. It is translated as CSVDGRGTALGEQFF.

The chain has TRBV15 and TRBJ2-2; either TRBD1 or TRBD2 may fit D (5 bases each). V lost 0 bases and J lost 5, with 19 bases in between. Germline V gene sequence: CDR1 LNHNV, CDR2 YYDKDF (reference sequence). CDR3 size: 18 residues. The CDR3 region has the DNA TGTGCCACCAGCAGAGATCGAGGGGAGACAATATTGACCGGGGAGCTGTTTTTT. The encoded protein is CATSRDRGETILTGELFF.

The V gene is TRBV7-9, the J gene TRBJ2-1; 8 positions match TRBD2. CDR3 size: 14 residues. Trimming at V came to 8 bases and at J to 7 bases, leaving 10 bases not matched to a gene. Germline V gene sequence: CDR1 SEHNR, CDR2 FQNEAQ (reference sequence). CDR3 coding DNA: TGTGCCAGCGGTGGGGTAGCGGGACTGAATGAGCAGTTCTTC. Translation gives CASGGVAGLNEQFF.

The chain recombines TRBV25-1 with TRBJ2-7; 8 bases are a match to TRBD2. Germline trimming cut 4 bases from V and 3 bases from J; bases unmatched to any gene: 5. Per the germline V gene, CDR1 is MGHDK and CDR2 is SYGVNS. CDR3 length: 14 residues. Written as DNA, the CDR3 is TGTGCCAGCAGTGGGGGGCGGGAGGTCTACGAGCAGTACTTC. This translates into CASSGGREVYEQYF.

This chain connects TRBV29-1 to TRBJ2-7; 7 bases align to TRBD1. The V gene end was trimmed by 5 bases and the J gene end by 3 bases; junction bases not matched to a gene: 10. CDR3 length: 14 residues. Germline lookup yields CDR1 SQVTM and CDR2 ANQGSEA. Here the CDR3 reads CSVRLLTGDYEQYF. As DNA, the CDR3 is TGCAGCGTTCGCCTGCTTACAGGGGACTACGAGCAGTACTTC.

The genes are TRBV30 and TRBJ1-2, with D possibly matching TRBD1 (5 bases). Trimming took 0 bases from V and 5 from J, leaving 10 bases between them. This CDR3 has 13 residues. Per the germline V gene, CDR1 is GTSNPN and CDR2 is SVGIG (reference sequence). The CDR3 sequence: CAWSVSQGYGYTF. The DNA of the CDR3 is TGTGCCTGGAGTGTGTCGCAGGGTTATGGCTACACCTTC.

This clone was seen repeatedly, ten times or more. J is TRBJ2-5 and V is TRBV4-3; D not certain. This CDR3 is built from 14 residues. Trimming stripped 4 bases from V and 5 bases from J, with 14 bases between. Per the germline V gene, CDR1 is LGHNA and CDR2 is YSLEER. The CDR3 bases are TGCGCCAGCAGCCTCTCTAATGGGCGGGAGACCCAGTACTTC. This encodes CASSLSNGRETQYF.

The chain uses TRBV4-1 and TRBJ2-7; D is possibly TRBD1 (6 bases). CDR1 and CDR2 (germline): MGHRA, YSYEKL. V lost 3 bases and J 0 bases, leaving 12 bases between the germline ends. The CDR3 is 15 residues long. The CDR3 coding sequence is TGCGCCAGCAGCCAGGCAGGGACAAGCTCCTACGAGCAGTACTTC. Its translation: CASSQAGTSSYEQYF.

V gene TRBV6-5 combines with J gene TRBJ2-7; the match to TRBD1 covers 10 bases. The germline CDR1 and CDR2 sequences are MNHEY and SVGAGI. The trim removed 4 bases at V and 3 bases at J, leaving 3 bases unmatched. The CDR3 runs 14 residues. The CDR3 spells CASSLDRGGYEQYF. The CDR3 region has the DNA TGTGCCAGCAGTTTGGACAGGGGGGGCTACGAGCAGTACTTC.

This clone came up once. V is TRBV15 and J is TRBJ2-7; 7 nucleotides line up with TRBD2. V shed 6 bases, J shed 0 bases, and the junction held 8 bases outside the gene matches. This CDR3 has 15 amino acids. Germline V lookup: CDR1 LNHNV, CDR2 YYDKDF (reference sequence). The CDR3 bases are TGTGCCACCAGTTCTTCGCGGGACTACTCCTACGAGCAGTACTTC. This sequence encodes CATSSSRDYSYEQYF.

In its sample, this clone was seen once. This rearrangement joins TRBV14 to TRBJ2-3, with 9 bases identical to TRBD1. Germline loops: CDR1 SGHDN, CDR2 FVKESK. V lost 4 bases and J lost 4; bases outside the gene matches: 3. This CDR3 comprises 14 residues. The CDR3 sequence is CASSLQGAPDTQYF. CDR3 nucleotides: TGTGCCAGCAGCCTACAGGGGGCCCCAGATACGCAGTATTTT.

The V gene is TRBV15, the J gene TRBJ2-3; 9 positions agree with TRBD2. Germline V gene data show CDR1 as LNHNV and CDR2 as YYDKDF (reference sequence). With V trimmed by 6 bases and J by 5 bases, 12 bases remained unmatched. CDR3 length: 16 residues. For the CDR3, the DNA is TGTGCCACCAGGGAGACTAGCGGAGTTTTATTAGATACGCAGTATTTT. Amino acid sequence: CATRETSGVLLDTQYF. The whole variable domain, remainder taken from reference TRBV15 and TRBJ2-3, is DAMVIQNPRYQVTQFGKPVTLSCSQTLNHNVMYWYQQKSSQAPKLLFHYYDKDFNNEADTPDNFQSRRPNTSFCFLDIRSPGLGDTAMYLCATRETSGVLLDTQYFGPGTRLTVL.

The chain is built from TRBV14 and TRBJ2-6, with D unclear. Germline assignment: CDR1 SGHDN and CDR2 FVKESK. This CDR3 region has 14 residues. V was pared by 4 bases and J by 0 bases, with 4 bases between. In DNA, the CDR3 is TGTGCCAGCAGCCCGAGCTCTGGGGCCAACGTCCTGACTTTC. It encodes CASSPSSGANVLTF. The variable domain in full, completed from reference TRBV14 and TRBJ2-6, reads EAGVTQFPSHSVIEKGQTVTLRCDPISGHDNLYWYRRVMGKEIKFLLHFVKESKQDESGMPNNRFLAERTGGTYSTLKVQPAELEDSGVYFCASSPSSGANVLTFGAGSRLTVL.

The chain combines TRBV5-4 with TRBJ2-7; tentatively, D is TRBD2 (6 bases). Trimming removed 0 bases from V and 6 bases from J, with 16 bases in between. Per germline, CDR1 SGHNT and CDR2 YYREEE (reference sequence). The CDR3 length is 15 residues. The CDR3 loop is CASSLVLAQRGEQYF. CDR3 nucleotides: TGTGCCAGCAGCTTGGTACTAGCACAAAGGGGCGAGCAGTACTTC.